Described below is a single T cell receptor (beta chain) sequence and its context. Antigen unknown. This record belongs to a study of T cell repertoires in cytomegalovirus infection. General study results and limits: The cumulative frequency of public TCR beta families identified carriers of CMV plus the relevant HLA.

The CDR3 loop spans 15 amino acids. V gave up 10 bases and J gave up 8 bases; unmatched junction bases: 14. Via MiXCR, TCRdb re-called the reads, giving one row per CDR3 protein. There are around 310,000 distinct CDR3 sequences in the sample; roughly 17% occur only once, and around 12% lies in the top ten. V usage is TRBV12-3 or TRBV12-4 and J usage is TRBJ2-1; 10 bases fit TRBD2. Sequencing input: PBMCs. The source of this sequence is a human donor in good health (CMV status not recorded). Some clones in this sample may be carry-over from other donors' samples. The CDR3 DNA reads TGTGCCAACAGCCGTCCAGCGGGGGGGAGGGATGAGCAGTTCTTC. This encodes CANSRPAGGRDEQFF.